The next 27 T cell receptor beta chains were all read from a single sample in a study of blood T cells in healthy people across ages. Combining a sample-barcoded 5' primer with a J-beta primer mix, a second PCR ran for about 7 to 12 cycles. TCRdb called the 5' RACE reads again in MiXCR, with one record for every CDR3 protein. The repertoire holds approximately 780,000 distinct CDR3 sequences, with roughly 25% as singletons. The sample also formed part of further work on T cells of mothers and their children.

Sequenced: blood. The receptors here all came from a boy younger than 18 in good health.

In regard to this clonotype: At one of its ends the junction is not consistent with the germline gene, which may arise from a read error. V is TRBV20-1 and J is TRBJ2-5; D unclear. The CDR3 extends over 12 amino acids. Germline CDR1 DFQATT, CDR2 SNEGSKA (reference sequence). CDR3 nucleotide sequence: TGCAATGCTCGGACGTACCAAGAGACCCAGTACTTC. Translated, it gives CNARTYQETQYF.

This clonotype came up a few times. The chain combines TRBV3-1 with TRBJ2-5; D may be TRBD1 or TRBD2 (5 bases each). CDR1 and CDR2 from the germline V gene are LGHDT and YNNKEL (reference sequence). The CDR3 has 15 amino acids. V was pared by 1 base and J by 1 base, with 10 bases between. The CDR3 coding sequence is TGTGCCAGCAGCCAAGGGCCGGGACCCCAAGAGACCCAGTACTTC. Protein sequence: CASSQGPGPQETQYF.

A note on this clonotype: The CDR3 end shows no conserved phenylalanine or tryptophan, and so a read error is likely. The CDR3: CASSLDRAVYNEQFL. The CDR3 region has the DNA TGTGCCAGCAGCTTAGACAGGGCAGTTTACAATGAGCAGTTCCTC. The chain has TRBV11-2 and TRBJ2-1; D possibly corresponds to TRBD1 (5 bases). The germline CDR1 and CDR2 sequences are SGHAT and FQNNGV. This CDR3 spans 15 amino acids. Trimming stripped 0 bases from V and 4 bases from J, with 10 bases between.

This clonotype has more than one count but fewer than ten. J is TRBJ2-7 and V is TRBV28; D uncertain. The CDR3 runs to 13 residues. Between the trimmed V and J ends, which lost 5 bases and 1 base, there was a span of 9 bases. From germline, CDR1 is MDHEN and CDR2 SYDVKM. CDR3 amino acids: CASSRQESYEQYF. The CDR3 nucleotides are TGTGCCAGCAGTCGGCAGGAGTCCTACGAGCAGTACTTC.

This clonotype was counted a few times. CDR3 sequence (DNA): TGCAGCGTTGAGGAGGGGGGAGGCTATGGCTACACCTTC. This gives the protein CSVEEGGGYGYTF. The rearrangement links TRBV29-1 to TRBJ1-2; D is perhaps TRBD1 (6 bases). The V and J ends lost 3 bases and 4 bases respectively, with 12 bases between them. The CDR3 is made up of 13 amino acids. Germline lookup yields CDR1 SQVTM and CDR2 ANQGSEA. Using reference TRBV29-1 and TRBJ1-2 for the parts outside the CDR3, the full variable domain is SAVISQKPSRDICQRGTSLTIQCQVDSQVTMMFWYRQQPGQSLTLIATANQGSEATYESGFVIDKFPISRPNLTFSTLTVSNMSPEDSSIYLCSVEEGGGYGYTFGSGTRLTVV.

This clonotype turned up a few times. The rearrangement links TRBV4-2 to TRBJ2-4; TRBD2 aligns across 7 bases. Unmatched junction bases numbered 8, after V lost 0 bases and J lost 6 bases. The CDR3 contains 16 residues. Germline CDR1 is LGHNA and CDR2 is YNFKEQ. The CDR3 is CASSQDARSGGNIQYF. The CDR3 bases are TGTGCCAGCAGCCAAGATGCACGGTCGGGGGGAAACATTCAGTACTTC.

The rearrangement uses TRBV2 and TRBJ1-5; D ambiguous. V shed 6 bases and J shed 8 bases, with 20 bases lying between them. This CDR3 has 15 amino acids. Germline V lookup: CDR1 SNHLY, CDR2 FYNNEI. The chain's CDR3 is CASSVEDAGFKPQHF. The CDR3 nucleotides read TGTGCCAGCAGCGTAGAGGACGCCGGATTCAAGCCCCAGCATTTT. Complete variable domain (other parts from reference TRBV2 and TRBJ1-5): EPEVTQTPSHQVTQMGQEVILRCVPISNHLYFYWYRQILGQKVEFLVSFYNNEISEKSEIFDDQFSVERPDGSNFTLKIRSTKLEDSAMYFCASSVEDAGFKPQHFGDGTRLSIL.

V usage is TRBV6-1 and J usage is TRBJ2-3; 8 bases are a match to TRBD2. With V trimmed by 2 bases and J by 0 bases, 10 bases remained unmatched. This CDR3 is built from 18 residues. Germline loops: CDR1 MNHNS, CDR2 SASEGT. The CDR3 DNA follows: TGTGCCAGCAGTGAACGGTCTAGCGGGCTATCTAGCACAGATACGCAGTATTTT. Its translation: CASSERSSGLSSTDTQYF.

This clonotype was detected only once. CDR3 protein: CASSSATSGGASYEQYF. The CDR3 coding sequence is TGTGCCAGCAGCTCGGCGACTAGCGGGGGGGCCTCCTACGAGCAGTACTTC. The chain carries TRBV5-6 and TRBJ2-7; 14 bases align to TRBD2. Germline V lookup: CDR1 SGHDT, CDR2 YYEEEE. V lost 3 bases to trimming and J lost 0 bases; unmatched junction nucleotides: 5. The CDR3 runs 17 residues.

The chain uses TRBV5-1 and TRBJ2-4, with D perhaps assigned TRBD1 or TRBD2 (5 bases each). V dropped 5 bases and J dropped 3 bases, with 12 bases sitting between them. This CDR3 is 14 amino acids long. Germline V CDR1 and CDR2: SGHRS, YFSETQ. As DNA, the CDR3 is TGCGCCAGCAGAGTAACAGGAGGCAAAAACATTCAGTACTTC. Translated: CASRVTGGKNIQYF.

This clonotype appeared a few times. The gene calls are TRBV5-6 and TRBJ1-1, with D possibly TRBD1 on 5 matching bases. The CDR3 runs to 15 residues. Trimming pared 2 bases from V and 4 bases from J, leaving 15 bases between. Per germline, CDR1 SGHDT and CDR2 YYEEEE. The CDR3 loop is CASSFQGKGATEAFF. The CDR3 DNA is TGTGCCAGCAGCTTCCAGGGAAAGGGCGCCACTGAAGCTTTCTTT.

The chain carries TRBV12-3 or TRBV12-4 and TRBJ1-1; D call uncertain. V lost 3 bases and J lost 4, with 6 bases in between. The CDR3 is 12 amino acids. The CDR3 nucleotides are TGTGCCAGCAGTTTTGAGTTCACTGAAGCTTTCTTT. The encoded protein is CASSFEFTEAFF.

The chain recombines TRBV20-1 with TRBJ1-1; D might be TRBD1 (5 bases). This CDR3 region has 19 residues. Deletions cut 0 bases from V and 0 bases from J, with 23 bases between. CDR1 and CDR2 (germline): DFQATT, SNEGSKA (reference sequence). CDR3 DNA: TGCAGTGCTAGAGATGCCGGCCTACCGCGACAGTTGTTGAACACTGAAGCTTTCTTT. Translated, it gives CSARDAGLPRQLLNTEAFF.

This clonotype was observed a handful of times. CDR3 nucleotides: TGTGCCAGCAGAGGACAGTACGGCCCCGCGTATCAGCCCCAGCATTTT. This codes for CASRGQYGPAYQPQHF. The chain links TRBV6-1 to TRBJ1-5; TRBD1 is a possible D gene (6 bases). The germline gives CDR1 MNHNS, CDR2 SASEGT. The ends were cut back, 6 bases at V and 5 bases at J, with 20 bases in the middle. The CDR3 is 16 residues long.

The gene calls are TRBV12-3 or TRBV12-4 and TRBJ1-2, with a possible D match to TRBD1 (6 bases). V dropped 4 bases and J dropped 8 bases, with 14 bases sitting between them. The CDR3 has 13 residues. The CDR3 here is CASSSGDIGGYTF. CDR3 DNA sequence: TGTGCCAGCAGTTCAGGGGACATAGGGGGCTACACCTTC.

This chain uses TRBV12-3 or TRBV12-4 with TRBJ2-7; the match to TRBD1 covers 7 bases. The CDR3 has 18 amino acids. V dropped 1 base and J dropped 0; count of bases not matched to a gene: 12. CDR3 region: CASSLGDRHLGDSYEQYF. The CDR3 region has the DNA TGTGCCAGCAGTTTAGGGGACAGACATTTGGGGGACTCCTACGAGCAGTACTTC.

The chain is built from TRBV29-1 and TRBJ2-5; the D gene is possibly TRBD2 (6 bases). The ends were cut back, 5 bases at V and 0 bases at J, with 7 bases in the middle. The CDR3 covers 12 residues. The germline CDR1 and CDR2 sequences are SQVTM and ANQGSEA. The DNA for the CDR3 is TGCAGCGTTAGGGACTACCAAGAGACCCAGTACTTC. It specifies CSVRDYQETQYF.

The chain employs TRBV10-3 and TRBJ2-2, with D tentatively TRBD1 or TRBD2 (5 bases each). The V gene's germline CDR1 is ENHRY and CDR2 SYGVKD. The CDR3 is 16 amino acids. Trimming took off 5 bases at V and 4 bases at J, with 17 bases between the two ends. The CDR3 loop is CAISTWGRDSTGELFF. The DNA of the CDR3 is TGTGCCATCAGTACCTGGGGACGGGATAGCACCGGGGAGCTGTTTTTT.

This clonotype was counted only a few times. V gene TRBV5-6 combines with J gene TRBJ2-3; TRBD1 matches at 8 bases. After removal of 3 bases from V and 4 bases from J, the junction contained 7 bases not matched to a gene. This CDR3 has 15 residues. The V gene's germline CDR1 is SGHDT and CDR2 YYEEEE. This CDR3 is CASSSDREFADTQYF. CDR3 sequence (DNA): TGTGCCAGCAGCTCGGACAGGGAATTCGCAGATACGCAGTATTTT.

V and J are TRBV20-1 and TRBJ2-7, with unresolved D. Germline CDR1 reads DFQATT; CDR2 reads SNEGSKA (reference sequence). This CDR3 has 12 residues. The germline V and J ends were trimmed by 3 bases and 0 bases, with 6 bases remaining between them. The chain's CDR3 is CSASSGSYEQYF. The CDR3 nucleotides are TGCAGTGCTAGTTCGGGCTCCTACGAGCAGTACTTC.

This clonotype was counted only a few times. V gene TRBV28 combines with J gene TRBJ2-7; D remains unclear. This CDR3 region has 13 residues. The V gene's germline CDR1 is MDHEN and CDR2 SYDVKM. V lost 5 bases and J 3 bases, leaving 11 bases between the germline ends. The CDR3 nucleotides are TGTGCCAGCAGTCCGGATCTGAACTACGAGCAGTACTTC. It is translated as CASSPDLNYEQYF.

The genes are TRBV20-1 and TRBJ1-4, with TRBD1 as a possible D gene (5 bases). Germline V gives CDR1 DFQATT, CDR2 SNEGSKA (reference sequence). The CDR3 sequence is 11 residues long. This CDR3 is CRLGVNEKLFF. As DNA, the CDR3 is TGCAGGCTGGGGGTAAATGAAAAACTGTTTTTT.

The chain employs TRBV20-1 and TRBJ2-3; 8 bases agree with TRBD2. The germline CDR1 and CDR2 sequences are DFQATT and SNEGSKA (reference sequence). This CDR3 has 15 residues. With V trimmed by 6 bases and J by 4 bases, 12 bases remained unmatched. CDR3 in amino acids: CSAGGLGGPSDTQYF. In DNA, the CDR3 is TGCAGTGCCGGGGGACTAGGGGGACCTTCAGATACGCAGTATTTT.

This chain connects TRBV6-6 to TRBJ2-3; D gene ambiguous. This CDR3 spans 13 amino acids. V lost 5 bases and J 1 base, leaving 7 bases between the germline ends. Germline loops: CDR1 MNHNY, CDR2 SVGAGI (reference sequence). CDR3 bases: TGTGCCAGCAGTCCCTGGGGCACAGATACGCAGTATTTT. Protein product: CASSPWGTDTQYF.

This clonotype was counted between two and nine times. Written as DNA, the CDR3 is TGTGCCGCCCTTAGCGGGGATACGCAGTATTTT. It codes for CAALSGDTQYF. V usage is TRBV10-3 and J usage is TRBJ2-3; 7 positions agree with TRBD2. V lost 11 bases to trimming and J lost 6 bases; unmatched junction nucleotides: 5. CDR3 length equals 11 residues. The V gene's germline CDR1 is ENHRY and CDR2 SYGVKD.

DNA of the CDR3: TGTGCCAGCAGTACCGCCGGGACAGCCTATGGCTACACCTTC. Translated, it gives CASSTAGTAYGYTF. This chain connects TRBV12-3 or TRBV12-4 to TRBJ1-2; 7 nucleotides align to TRBD1. The CDR3 sequence is 14 residues long. V lost 5 bases, J lost 4 bases, and 7 bases stayed unmatched.

The J gene is TRBJ2-7, the V gene TRBV6-6; TRBD2 aligns across 7 bases. The germline gives CDR1 MNHNY, CDR2 SVGAGI (reference sequence). V lost 2 bases to trimming and J lost 0 bases; unmatched junction nucleotides: 4. The CDR3 is made up of 15 amino acids. The CDR3 here is CASSYGGSSSYEQYF. The CDR3, as DNA: TGTGCCAGCAGTTACGGCGGGAGCTCCTCCTACGAGCAGTACTTC.